The present T cell receptor beta chain was sequenced within a study of CD8 T cells in Susac syndrome. Study-level points and caveats: Only a relatively small number of individuals were included in the TCR sequencing and HLA analysis.

Worth noting for this clonotype: The target antigen is unknown.

The CDR3 has 14 amino acids. V gave up 6 bases and J gave up 8 bases; unmatched junction bases: 5. Germline V gene data show CDR1 as LGHNT and CDR2 as FRNRAP. The sequenced target, TCR beta, came from blood CD8+ and CD4+ T cells. TEMRA cells were FACS-enriched, while CD8+ and CD4+ T cells were negatively isolated. With random hexamers, reverse transcription was performed on roughly 0.45 to 1 ug of RNA. The TCR beta CDR3 was amplified by immunoSEQ multiplex PCR across 54 Vbeta, 13 Jbeta. TCRdb fed the immunoSEQ multiplex PCR reads into MiXCR, producing one record per CDR3 protein. Of around 300,000 distinct CDR3 sequences in the sample, 65% to 90% were seen once.

This chain uses TRBV12-5 with TRBJ2-1; 12 bases line up with TRBD1. This receptor was taken from a human donor with multiple sclerosis. The sequencing input was CD8+ T cells from PBMCs. CDR3: CASGPGQGADEQFF. Written as DNA, the CDR3 is TGTGCTAGTGGGCCGGGACAGGGGGCGGATGAGCAGTTCTTC.